Listed below are T cell receptor beta chains from one sample, sequenced in a study of cytomegalovirus exposure and HLA in healthy donors. TCRdb's copy holds only in-frame clones and misses some; the assay was immunoSEQ multiplex PCR. Of 150,000 to 200,000 clones detected, 80% appear once; the ten largest clones hold less than 1.5%. The specimen sequenced was PBMCs. These receptor sequences come from a girl aged 10-17 years in good health and CMV-seropositive. The CDR3 runs from the conserved cysteine through the conserved F or W. Each record gives: V gene, J gene, D gene, clone size, CDR3 DNA, CDR3 protein. A D gene is named only where the DNA matches it firmly. Only some rows state a clone size, as once, few, many or a class for expanded clones.

v_call: TRBV11-2; j_call: TRBJ2-5; d_call: TRBD1; clone_size: .; cdr3_nt: TGTGCCAGCAGCTTGGGACAGGGGGGAGAGACCCAGTACTTC; cdr3_aa: CASSLGQGGETQYF
v_call: TRBV30; j_call: TRBJ1-1; d_call: .; clone_size: .; cdr3_nt: TGTGCCTGGACCAAGCCATCGAACACTGAAGCTTTCTTT; cdr3_aa: CAWTKPSNTEAFF
v_call: TRBV18; j_call: TRBJ1-1; d_call: TRBD1; clone_size: .; cdr3_nt: TGTGCCAGCTCAACAGGGGCGCGCACTGAAGCTTTCTTT; cdr3_aa: CASSTGARTEAFF
v_call: TRBV15; j_call: TRBJ1-2; d_call: TRBD1; clone_size: .; cdr3_nt: TGTGCCACCAGCAGAGATTTAGGGGGCGCGGGTGGCTACACCTTC; cdr3_aa: CATSRDLGGAGGYTF
v_call: TRBV6-5; j_call: TRBJ2-7; d_call: .; clone_size: once; cdr3_nt: TGTGCCAGCAGTTACGCCGGGGGCGAGCAGTACTTC; cdr3_aa: CASSYAGGEQYF
v_call: TRBV7-9; j_call: TRBJ2-7; d_call: .; clone_size: .; cdr3_nt: TGTGCCAGCACCACAGGCCCCTTGGACGAGCAGTACTTC; cdr3_aa: CASTTGPLDEQYF
v_call: TRBV2; j_call: TRBJ1-1; d_call: TRBD1; clone_size: few; cdr3_nt: TGTGCCAGCAGTCGGGACAGAAACCTGAACACTGAAGCTTTCTTT; cdr3_aa: CASSRDRNLNTEAFF
v_call: TRBV7-9; j_call: TRBJ1-2; d_call: .; clone_size: .; cdr3_nt: TGTGCCAGCAGCTCGTGGGGGGGCACTAACTATGGCTACACCTTC; cdr3_aa: CASSSWGGTNYGYTF
v_call: TRBV19; j_call: TRBJ1-2; d_call: .; clone_size: .; cdr3_nt: TGTGCCAGTAGCTCAAATGACAGGAACCATGGCTACACCTTC; cdr3_aa: CASSSNDRNHGYTF
v_call: TRBV30; j_call: TRBJ2-7; d_call: .; clone_size: few; cdr3_nt: TGTGCCTGGAGTCACAGCTACGAGCAGTACTTC; cdr3_aa: CAWSHSYEQYF
v_call: TRBV19; j_call: TRBJ2-3; d_call: TRBD2; clone_size: .; cdr3_nt: TGTGCCAGTAGTAGACCTTCTAGCGGAAGCACAGATACGCAGTATTTT; cdr3_aa: CASSRPSSGSTDTQYF
v_call: TRBV2; j_call: TRBJ2-4; d_call: .; clone_size: .; cdr3_nt: TGTGCCAGCAGAGGTTACACAGGGAGAGCCAAAAACATTCAGTACTTC; cdr3_aa: CASRGYTGRAKNIQYF
v_call: TRBV30; j_call: TRBJ2-3; d_call: .; clone_size: .; cdr3_nt: TGTGCCTGGACAAAGAATCGGGGCACAGATACGCAGTATTTT; cdr3_aa: CAWTKNRGTDTQYF
v_call: TRBV6-5; j_call: TRBJ1-5; d_call: .; clone_size: few; cdr3_nt: TGTGCCAGCAGTCGCCCCGGAGGGCCCCAGCATTTT; cdr3_aa: CASSRPGGPQHF
v_call: TRBV4-1; j_call: TRBJ1-2; d_call: TRBD1; clone_size: once; cdr3_nt: TGCGCCAGCAGCCAAGCACCTGCAGGGGGCTATGGCTACACCTTC; cdr3_aa: CASSQAPAGGYGYTF
v_call: TRBV5-1; j_call: TRBJ2-3; d_call: .; clone_size: .; cdr3_nt: TGCGCCAGCAGCCGAGGGGGAGCTAGCACAGATACGCAGTATTTT; cdr3_aa: CASSRGGASTDTQYF
v_call: TRBV6-1; j_call: TRBJ2-1; d_call: TRBD2; clone_size: .; cdr3_nt: TGTGCGGGGGGGACTAGCGGGAGGGCCAGGCAGTTCTTC; cdr3_aa: CAGGTSGRARQFF
v_call: TRBV6-5; j_call: TRBJ2-1; d_call: .; clone_size: .; cdr3_nt: TGTGCCAGCAGTTACCGGGGTAAAGGGACCTACAATGAGCAGTTCTTC; cdr3_aa: CASSYRGKGTYNEQFF
v_call: TRBV6-5; j_call: TRBJ1-5; d_call: TRBD1; clone_size: medium-sized; cdr3_nt: TGTGCCAGACTACAGGGGGCAGGACAGCCCCAGCATTTT; cdr3_aa: CARLQGAGQPQHF
v_call: TRBV27; j_call: TRBJ2-3; d_call: TRBD1; clone_size: .; cdr3_nt: TGTGCCAGCAGTCCCGGACAGGGGAGGGCAGATACGCAGTATTTT; cdr3_aa: CASSPGQGRADTQYF
v_call: TRBV6-8; j_call: TRBJ2-3; d_call: .; clone_size: .; cdr3_nt: TGTGCCAGCAGACGTATGGCGACTAGCACAGATACGCAGTATTTT; cdr3_aa: CASRRMATSTDTQYF
v_call: TRBV11-1; j_call: TRBJ2-3; d_call: .; clone_size: .; cdr3_nt: TGTGCCAGCAGCTTGTTACCTATGAGCGGCACAGATACGCAGTATTTT; cdr3_aa: CASSLLPMSGTDTQYF
v_call: TRBV9; j_call: TRBJ2-1; d_call: .; clone_size: once; cdr3_nt: TGTGCCAGCAGCCCCCGACTCTCTCGGGGTGAGCAGTTCTTC; cdr3_aa: CASSPRLSRGEQFF
v_call: TRBV2; j_call: TRBJ2-6; d_call: .; clone_size: few; cdr3_nt: TGTGCCAGCGGAGGACAGGGAGGGACCAACGTCCTGACTTTC; cdr3_aa: CASGGQGGTNVLTF
v_call: TRBV29-1; j_call: TRBJ1-3; d_call: TRBD1; clone_size: .; cdr3_nt: TGCAGCGTGGGGACAGGAGGGGACTCTGGAAACACCATATATTTT; cdr3_aa: CSVGTGGDSGNTIYF
v_call: TRBV18; j_call: TRBJ1-1; d_call: .; clone_size: .; cdr3_nt: TGTGCCAGCTCACCGAGGAGCACGGAGAACACTGAAGCTTTCTTT; cdr3_aa: CASSPRSTENTEAFF
v_call: TRBV7-9; j_call: TRBJ1-2; d_call: .; clone_size: few; cdr3_nt: TGTGCCAGCAGCTTCGGGACAACTACTAACTATGGCTACACCTTC; cdr3_aa: CASSFGTTTNYGYTF
v_call: TRBV5-4; j_call: TRBJ2-2; d_call: TRBD2; clone_size: .; cdr3_nt: TGTGCCAGCAGCTCCGGACTAGCGGGAGTGACGGGCGGGGAGCTGTTTTTT; cdr3_aa: CASSSGLAGVTGGELFF
v_call: TRBV7-9; j_call: TRBJ2-1; d_call: .; clone_size: .; cdr3_nt: TGTGCCAGCAGCTTACCTCGCACCGGGAGTTCCTACAATGAGCAGTTCTTC; cdr3_aa: CASSLPRTGSSYNEQFF
v_call: TRBV7-8; j_call: TRBJ1-2; d_call: .; clone_size: .; cdr3_nt: TGTGCCAGCAGCCGAGGCAGGGGCAACTATGGCTACACCTTC; cdr3_aa: CASSRGRGNYGYTF
v_call: TRBV5-6; j_call: TRBJ1-5; d_call: .; clone_size: .; cdr3_nt: TGTGCCAGCAGCTCAGCGGGGGTAACCCAGCATTTT; cdr3_aa: CASSSAGVTQHF
v_call: TRBV2; j_call: TRBJ2-1; d_call: TRBD2; clone_size: .; cdr3_nt: TGTGCCAGAGGACTAGCGGGGGGCAATGAGCAGTTCTTC; cdr3_aa: CARGLAGGNEQFF
v_call: TRBV11-2; j_call: TRBJ1-5; d_call: .; clone_size: .; cdr3_nt: TGTGCCAGCAGCTTAGAGGGCTTAAGCAATCAGCCCCAGCATTTT; cdr3_aa: CASSLEGLSNQPQHF
v_call: TRBV5-6; j_call: TRBJ2-7; d_call: .; clone_size: .; cdr3_nt: TGTGCCAGCAGCTTGGGGGCAGGTTCCCACTCCTACGAGCAGTACTTC; cdr3_aa: CASSLGAGSHSYEQYF
v_call: TRBV7-6; j_call: TRBJ2-3; d_call: .; clone_size: .; cdr3_nt: TGTGCCAGCAGCTTAGTGGCGGGATTAGCAGATACGCAGTATTTT; cdr3_aa: CASSLVAGLADTQYF
v_call: TRBV7-9; j_call: TRBJ2-1; d_call: .; clone_size: few; cdr3_nt: TGTGCCAGCAGCCCGCTAGCGCGACCCTACAATGAGCAGTTCTTC; cdr3_aa: CASSPLARPYNEQFF
v_call: TRBV6-5; j_call: TRBJ1-1; d_call: .; clone_size: .; cdr3_nt: TGTGCCAGCAGTCTCGGGAGGGGCACTGAAGCTTTCTTT; cdr3_aa: CASSLGRGTEAFF
v_call: TRBV19; j_call: TRBJ1-2; d_call: TRBD1; clone_size: few; cdr3_nt: TGTGCCAGTAGTAAAACGGGACAGGGCATCTATGGCTACACCTTC; cdr3_aa: CASSKTGQGIYGYTF